This T cell receptor (beta chain) was found in a study of prognosis after radiotherapy for stage I lung cancer (dated by TCRdb to the early 2020s). Regarding the research as a whole: Between early 2018 and January 2019, 20 or so patients with stage I NSCLC were enrolled in Nanjing, China. Four to six patients had oligometastatic NSCLC after their primary tumor was surgically resected, and about 15 patients had newly diagnosed primary stage I lung tumors. All patients were regarded as medically inoperable, because of comorbidities in over 10 patients and refusal of surgery in six or seven patients. The cohort comprised 10 to 15 men and six or seven women with a median age of approximately 70 years, ranging from 53 to 84 years. Squamous cell carcinoma histology was identified in roughly 7 patients, and adenocarcinoma histology was identified in fewer than 15 patients. Image-guided IMRT or VMAT was used to deliver SBRT in 3 to 5 fractions at a biologically effective dose of at least 100 Gy. No patient received concurrent therapy alongside SBRT. Distant metastases were developed by four of the 19 patients after SBRT, at a median of around seven months, whereas no significant progression was observed in the other 15 patients. The study profiled peripheral blood TCR beta repertoires from stage I NSCLC patients before and after stereotactic body radiotherapy and related them to distant failure. A total of approximately 40 blood samples from roughly 20 patients were sequenced, with one sample obtained before and one obtained after SBRT for each patient.

This clonotype registers as medium-sized (0.01 to 0.1%) within its sample. Its antigen is still unknown. Per-base qualities were not stored, and no clone one base away is much larger. Two rounds of multiplex PCR on genomic DNA were used to amplify the TCR beta CDR3 region. The first PCR round used primers specific to each TRBV and TRBJ gene, with sequences filed in Chinese patent CN105087789A. Universal primers were used in the second round of PCR. The Roche High Pure PCR Template Preparation Kit was used to extract genomic DNA from frozen PBMCs. The libraries underwent paired-end sequencing with 151 bp reads on an Illumina HiSeq 3000. The study's own analysis went as follows. CutAdapt was used to remove raw reads lacking the multiplex PCR primer sequences. PEAR was used to merge high-quality paired reads into contigs. MiXCR assigned TRB V, D and J gene segments to each contig by aligning to reference sequences. CDR3 sequences were clustered by base quality and sequence similarity to remove sequencing errors. Diversity was calculated as Shannon entropy divided by the natural log of the number of productive TCR sequences. Clonality was defined as one minus Shannon entropy divided by the natural log of the number of unique clonotypes. Progression-free survival cut-offs for repertoire metrics were chosen using the Youden index of ROC curves, with analyses run in R 3.5.3. TCRdb itself trimmed the public reads at Q25 with fastp, ran MiXCR and retained productive beta chains. CDR3 protein duplicates are merged, each entry listing the most common genes and DNA. TCRdb, not the authors, supplied the V and J calls. For this sample there are approximately 20,000 distinct CDR3 sequences; around 24% appear just once. The ten largest clones represent about 22% of the sample.

In the germline V gene, CDR1 corresponds to MNHEY and CDR2 to SVGAGI. The CDR3 sequence holds 14 residues, the cysteine and phenylalanine included. Only the CDR3 region is kept as DNA, spanning 42 bases read in frame from base 1. V sheds 0 bases and J sheds 5 bases, leaving 7 bases between their ends. A history of other malignancies or of prior chemotherapy or radiotherapy was absent in all patients, and node-negative disease was shown on CT and PET/CT in all patients. At each of two time points, around 6 milliliters of peripheral venous blood were collected into EDTA tubes. PBMCs were isolated by Ficoll-Paque Plus density-gradient centrifugation. Samples were stored at -80°C immediately after collection until analysis. Study-level results and caveats: No determination of tumor specificity was made for expanded TCR clones. Differences in TRBV and TRBJ usage frequencies by metastasis status were reportedly observed in two V genes at baseline and in several V and two J genes after SBRT. The small cohort and short follow-up limited the study, so independent validation of the findings is needed. All reported P values were unadjusted for multiple comparisons. Unique TCR clone counts fell after SBRT (median around 9,800 before versus several thousand after; Wilcoxon paired P=0.011). Post-SBRT Shannon entropy and its change from baseline were lower in patients who developed distant metastases; baseline Shannon entropy was not associated with metastases.

This receptor chain uses TRBV6-5 and TRBJ1-4; TRBD1 is a weak D gene call, 5 bases matching. This specimen was PBMCs, taken before or after stereotactic body radiation therapy (not recorded which). The clonotype comes from a donor of 50 years or more with non-small cell lung cancer. The DNA sequence follows: TGTGCCAGCAGTTACTCCGGGGGGAATGAAAAACTGTTTTTT. Its protein is CASSYSGGNEKLFF.